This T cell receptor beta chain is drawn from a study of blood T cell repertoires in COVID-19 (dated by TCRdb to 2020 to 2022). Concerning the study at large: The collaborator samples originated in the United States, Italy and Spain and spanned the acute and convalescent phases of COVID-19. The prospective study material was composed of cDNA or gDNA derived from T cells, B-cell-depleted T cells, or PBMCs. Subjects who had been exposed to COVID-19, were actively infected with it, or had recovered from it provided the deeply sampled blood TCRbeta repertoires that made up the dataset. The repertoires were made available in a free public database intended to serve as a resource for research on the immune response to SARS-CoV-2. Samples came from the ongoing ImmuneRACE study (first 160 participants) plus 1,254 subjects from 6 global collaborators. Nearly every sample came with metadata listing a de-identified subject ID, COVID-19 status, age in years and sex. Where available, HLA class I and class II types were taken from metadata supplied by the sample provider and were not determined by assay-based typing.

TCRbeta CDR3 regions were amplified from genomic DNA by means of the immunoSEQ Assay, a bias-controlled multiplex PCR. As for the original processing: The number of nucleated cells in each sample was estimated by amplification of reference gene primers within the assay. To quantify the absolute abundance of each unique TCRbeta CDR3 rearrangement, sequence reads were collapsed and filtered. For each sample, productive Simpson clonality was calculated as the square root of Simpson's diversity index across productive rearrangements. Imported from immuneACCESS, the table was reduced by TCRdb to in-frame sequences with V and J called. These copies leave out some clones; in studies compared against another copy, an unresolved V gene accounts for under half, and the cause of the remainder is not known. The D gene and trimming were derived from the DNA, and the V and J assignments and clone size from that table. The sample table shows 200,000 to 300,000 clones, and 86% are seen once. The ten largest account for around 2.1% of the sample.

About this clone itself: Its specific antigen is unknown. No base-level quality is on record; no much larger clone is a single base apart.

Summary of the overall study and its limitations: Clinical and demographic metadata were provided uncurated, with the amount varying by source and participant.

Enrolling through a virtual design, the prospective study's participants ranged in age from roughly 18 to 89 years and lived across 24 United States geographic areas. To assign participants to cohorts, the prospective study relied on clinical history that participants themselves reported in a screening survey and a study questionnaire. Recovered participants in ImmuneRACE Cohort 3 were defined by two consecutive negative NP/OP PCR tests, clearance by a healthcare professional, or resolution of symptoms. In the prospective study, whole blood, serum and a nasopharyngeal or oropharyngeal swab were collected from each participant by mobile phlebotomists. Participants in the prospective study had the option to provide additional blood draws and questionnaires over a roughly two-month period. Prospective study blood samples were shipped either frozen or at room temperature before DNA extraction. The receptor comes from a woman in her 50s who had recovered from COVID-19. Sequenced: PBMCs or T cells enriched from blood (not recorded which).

The sequenced DNA: TGTGCCAGCAGCGACGGGGTGCGGGGGGGGTACTTC. Its protein reads: CASSDGVRGGYF. Here the chain combines TRBV7-8 and TRBJ2-5, with 9 central nucleotides matching TRBD2. From the germline V gene, CDR1 is SGHVS and CDR2 is FQNEAQ. Trimming takes 5 bases off V and 13 bases off J; junction bases not matched to a gene: 8. The CDR3 covers 12 residues, taking in both the cysteine and the phenylalanine. Of the read, only the CDR3 DNA is kept; its 36 bases are in frame from base 1. The entire variable domain, with the stretches around the CDR3 drawn from the reference TRBV7-8 and TRBJ2-5 proteins, is GAGVSQSPRYKVAKRGQDVALRCDPISGHVSLFWYQQALGQGPEFLTYFQNEAQLDKSGLPSDRFFAERPEGSVSTLKIQRTQQEDSAVYLCASSDGVRGGYFGPGTRLLVL.